The next 18 T cell receptor beta chains were all read from a single sample in a study of shared clonotypes between healthy human individuals. This table comes from immunoSEQ multiplex PCR, and its TCRdb copy is limited to in-frame clones, with some not included. Found here are over 2 million clones, approximately 94% of them singletons; the top ten hold roughly 1%. Naive CD8 populations comprised CD45RO-negative cells positively selected for CCR7, excluding terminally differentiated effector memory CD45RA+ cells. The material sequenced was naive CD8+ T cells sorted from blood. The source is a man younger than 35 in good health.

The rearrangement uses TRBV2 and TRBJ1-3; TRBD1 is a possible D gene (5 bases). Between the trimmed V and J ends, which lost 1 base and 4 bases, there was a span of 8 bases. Germline CDR1 reads SNHLY; CDR2 reads FYNNEI. The CDR3 is 14 residues long. CDR3 residues: CASSEVQGGNTIYF. The CDR3 DNA reads as TGTGCCAGCAGTGAAGTGCAGGGCGGAAACACCATATATTTT. Drawing the rest from reference TRBV2 and TRBJ1-3, the complete variable domain is EPEVTQTPSHQVTQMGQEVILRCVPISNHLYFYWYRQILGQKVEFLVSFYNNEISEKSEIFDDQFSVERPDGSNFTLKIRSTKLEDSAMYFCASSEVQGGNTIYFGEGSWLTVV.

The rearrangement links TRBV6-5 to TRBJ1-1; 9 bases are shared with TRBD1. The CDR3 extends over 14 amino acids. V dropped 7 bases and J dropped 3; count of bases not matched to a gene: 6. Germline V lookup: CDR1 MNHEY, CDR2 SVGAGI. The CDR3 sequence: CASTLTGGHTEAFF. The DNA of the CDR3 is TGTGCCAGCACCTTAACAGGGGGCCACACTGAAGCTTTCTTT.

As regards this clone: In the same sample, other DNA sequences code for this CDR3. The J gene is TRBJ2-7, the V gene TRBV9; D is uncertain. Germline CDR1 and CDR2: SGDLS and YYNGEE. The CDR3 runs to 13 residues. The V end was cut by 0 bases, the J end by 2 bases, with 6 bases between. The CDR3 is CASSVAETYEQYF. The CDR3 DNA reads as TGTGCCAGCAGCGTAGCCGAAACCTACGAGCAGTACTTC.

The chain is built from TRBV4-2 and TRBJ1-2, with 10 bases lining up with TRBD1. Per the germline V gene, CDR1 is LGHNA and CDR2 is YNFKEQ. The CDR3 runs 13 residues. J was trimmed by 8 bases and V by 4 bases; bases with no gene match: 4. CDR3 sequence: CASSLGQGEGYTF. CDR3 nucleotides: TGTGCCAGCAGCCTCGGACAGGGGGAAGGCTACACCTTC.

This clone appeared a few times. The genes are TRBV11-2 and TRBJ1-6, with D perhaps matching TRBD1 (5 bases). In germline, CDR1 is SGHAT, CDR2 FQNNGV. V lost 4 bases, J lost 7 bases, and 14 bases lay in between. There are 15 residues in the CDR3. The CDR3 DNA is TGTGCCAGCAGCTCCAGGGTCGGCTCGAATTCACCCCTCCACTTT. Protein: CASSSRVGSNSPLHF.

The chain uses TRBV11-2 and TRBJ2-2; tentative D call: TRBD2 (6 bases). The V gene's germline CDR1 is SGHAT and CDR2 FQNNGV. Deletions cut 6 bases from V and 1 base from J, with 15 bases between. CDR3 length: 16 amino acids. DNA for the CDR3: TGTGCCAGCAGTTCCACCCGACTAGGGAACACCGGGGAGCTGTTTTTT. The encoded protein is CASSSTRLGNTGELFF. Supplemented by reference TRBV11-2 and TRBJ2-2, the full variable domain reads EAGVAQSPRYKIIEKRQSVAFWCNPISGHATLYWYQQILGQGPKLLIQFQNNGVVDDSQLPKDRFSAERLKGVDSTLKIQPAKLEDSAVYLCASSSTRLGNTGELFFGEGSRLTVL.

This rearrangement joins TRBV27 to TRBJ2-3, with D tentatively TRBD2 (6 bases). The germline gives CDR1 MNHEY, CDR2 SMNVEV (reference sequence). The germline V and J ends were trimmed by 2 bases and 5 bases, with 14 bases remaining between them. The CDR3 has 15 residues. CDR3 nucleotides: TGTGCCAGCAGTTTAAACGGGGGTGGTATAGATACGCAGTATTTT. Its translation: CASSLNGGGIDTQYF.

The V call is TRBV6-6, the J call TRBJ2-1; possibly TRBD1 for D (6 bases). CDR1 is MNHNY and CDR2 is SVGAGI in the germline V gene (reference sequence). The V end lost 7 bases, the J end lost 10 bases, and 14 bases lay between the germline ends. This CDR3 contains 12 residues. The CDR3 loop is CASTPKRGEQFF. The CDR3 DNA is TGTGCCAGCACCCCCAAAAGGGGGGAGCAGTTCTTC.

The chain employs TRBV5-4 and TRBJ2-7, with TRBD2 matching 11 bases. The germline V gene has CDR1 SGHNT and CDR2 YYREEE (reference sequence). The CDR3 has 16 amino acids. Germline trimming cut 4 bases from V and 0 bases from J; bases unmatched to any gene: 6. The CDR3 loop is CASSPGLAENSYEQYF. As DNA, the CDR3 is TGTGCCAGCAGCCCGGGACTAGCGGAAAACTCCTACGAGCAGTACTTC.

V gene TRBV9 combines with J gene TRBJ1-4; D perhaps matches TRBD1 (5 bases). The germline V gene encodes CDR1 SGDLS and CDR2 YYNGEE. Trimming removed 3 bases from V and 7 bases from J, with 13 bases in between. This CDR3 contains 14 residues. This CDR3 is CASSGAGFGEKLFF. The CDR3 DNA reads TGTGCCAGCAGCGGCGCAGGGTTCGGTGAAAAACTGTTTTTT.

This clone was counted once. This chain uses TRBV6-6 with TRBJ2-7; D is uncertain. The length of the CDR3 is 14 residues. Germline values: CDR1 MNHNY, CDR2 SVGAGI (reference sequence). Trimming removed 4 bases from V and 0 bases from J, with 10 bases in between. CDR3 in DNA: TGTGCCAGCAGTTTCGACGGTTACTCCTACGAGCAGTACTTC. Residues: CASSFDGYSYEQYF.

The chain joins TRBV4-1 to TRBJ1-5; D is undetermined. This CDR3 is built from 13 residues. The V end lost 4 bases, the J end lost 7 bases, and 11 bases lay between the germline ends. Germline CDR1 reads MGHRA; CDR2 reads YSYEKL. The CDR3 nucleotides are TGCGCCAGCAGCCTGAGTTATGAGCAGCCCCAGCATTTT. Protein product: CASSLSYEQPQHF.

V is TRBV2 and J is TRBJ1-5, with D possibly being TRBD1 (6 bases). V was shortened by 3 bases and J by 7 bases, with 19 bases between the two germline ends. Germline CDR1 and CDR2: SNHLY and FYNNEI. There are 16 residues in the CDR3. CDR3 amino acids: CASSEGGRVSGQPQHF. The CDR3 bases are TGTGCCAGCAGTGAGGGGGGCAGGGTGTCAGGGCAGCCCCAGCATTTT.

The chain carries TRBV7-2 and TRBJ2-1; 14 bases are a match to TRBD2. Germline V gene sequence: CDR1 SGHTA, CDR2 FQGNSA. The V and J ends lost 1 base and 9 bases, in that order; junction bases with no gene match: 2. This CDR3 region has 15 residues. The CDR3, as DNA: TGTGCCAGCAGCTTAGTGACTAGCGGGAGGGGTGAGCAGTTCTTC. Translating gives CASSLVTSGRGEQFF.

The chain employs TRBV7-9 and TRBJ2-7; no reliable D call. The CDR3 length is 13 residues. Germline-derived CDR1 and CDR2 are SEHNR and FQNEAQ (reference sequence). The CDR3 sequence: CAVSILGSYEQYF. The DNA of the CDR3 is TGTGCGGTCAGCATCCTCGGCAGCTACGAGCAGTACTTC.

The chain has TRBV7-3 and TRBJ2-1; 9 bases agree with TRBD1. Trimming took 1 base from V and 6 from J; bases not matched to a gene: 7. Looked up from germline, CDR1 is SGHTA and CDR2 is FQGTGA. The CDR3 has 16 amino acids. Here the CDR3 reads CASSLNIGQGFNEQFF. CDR3 in DNA: TGTGCCAGCAGCTTAAATATTGGACAGGGGTTCAATGAGCAGTTCTTC.

About this clone: The same CDR3 arises from other DNA sequences in this sample as well. This sequence joins TRBV7-9 and TRBJ1-1; no definite D call. Trimming took off 4 bases at V and 0 bases at J, with 6 bases between the two ends. The length of the CDR3 is 13 residues. The germline gives CDR1 SEHNR, CDR2 FQNEAQ (reference sequence). This CDR3 reads CASSSPVNTEAFF. DNA of the CDR3: TGTGCCAGCAGCTCCCCTGTGAACACTGAAGCTTTCTTT.

The chain employs TRBV28 and TRBJ2-7; D is possibly TRBD1 or TRBD2 (5 bases each). In germline, CDR1 is MDHEN, CDR2 SYDVKM. Deletions cut 10 bases from V and 0 bases from J, with 10 bases between. The CDR3 extends over 12 amino acids. CDR3 loop: CATWDGSYEQYF. CDR3 nucleotide sequence: TGTGCCACTTGGGACGGCTCCTACGAGCAGTACTTC. The full variable domain, completed using reference TRBV28 and TRBJ2-7, is DVKVTQSSRYLVKRTGEKVFLECVQDMDHENMFWYRQDPGLGLRLIYFSYDVKMKEKGDIPEGYSVSREKKERFSLILESASTNQTSMYLCATWDGSYEQYFGPGTRLTVT.